This passage covers 25 T cell receptor beta chains from one sample sequenced in a study of Ad26.COV2.S vaccination and SARS-CoV-2 variants. The treatment here: some 19 received Ad26.COV2.S at low or high dose, single or two shots; about 5 received placebo; per-sample allocation not given. Specimens were obtained on day 63 following the first vaccine or placebo injection. Here immunoSEQ multiplex PCR was the method, and the copy in TCRdb shows in-frame clones only, minus some. The sample records about 680,000 clones, approximately 88% being singletons. The sample consisted of peripheral blood, taken in a trial of Ad26.COV2.S vaccine versus placebo. Every receptor here comes from a person aged 18-60 years who received the Ad26.COV2.S COVID-19 vaccine or a placebo.

The chain combines TRBV29-1 with TRBJ1-1, with unresolved D. The CDR3 totals 13 residues. CDR1 and CDR2 from the germline V gene are SQVTM and ANQGSEA. V lost 1 base and J lost 0, with 6 bases in between. As DNA, the CDR3 is TGCAGCGTTGAAGCACGGATGAACACTGAAGCTTTCTTT. Protein sequence: CSVEARMNTEAFF.

The V gene is TRBV4-3, the J gene TRBJ2-7; D is unclear. The V and J ends lost 5 bases and 4 bases respectively, with 12 bases between them. CDR3 size: 13 residues. The V gene's germline CDR1 is LGHNA and CDR2 YSLEER. The CDR3 loop reads CASSDRVGYEQYF. In nucleotides, the CDR3 is TGCGCCAGCAGCGATCGCGTGGGATACGAGCAGTACTTC.

This clone was seen a handful of times. The gene calls are TRBV12-3 or TRBV12-4 and TRBJ2-7; 9 bases match TRBD1. There are 13 residues in the CDR3. The junction had 12 bases not matched to a gene; V was cut back by 6 bases and J by 12 bases. Here the CDR3 DNA reads TGTGCCAGCAGCCCCTCCCCCGGGACAGGGATGTACTTC. Translated, it gives CASSPSPGTGMYF.

This chain links TRBV5-1 with TRBJ2-5, with D uncertain. V lost 4 bases and J 1 base, leaving 8 bases between the germline ends. This CDR3 region has 13 residues. Germline values: CDR1 SGHRS, CDR2 YFSETQ. The CDR3 loop is CASSDDSQETQYF. CDR3 bases: TGCGCCAGCAGCGATGACTCCCAAGAGACCCAGTACTTC.

This chain links TRBV6-5 with TRBJ1-3, with D hard to call. Germline CDR1 MNHEY, CDR2 SVGAGI. Trimming shortened V by 0 bases and J by 0 bases, and 6 bases separated the two germline ends. This CDR3 region has 15 residues. CDR3 sequence reads: CASSYSVPSGNTIYF. The CDR3 region has the DNA TGTGCCAGCAGTTACTCAGTACCCTCTGGAAACACCATATATTTT.

The genes are TRBV11-2 and TRBJ2-3; TRBD1 might be the D (5 bases). Deletions cut 3 bases from V and 1 base from J, with 11 bases between. CDR1 and CDR2 (germline): SGHAT, FQNNGV. This CDR3 comprises 15 residues. The CDR3, as DNA: TGTGCCAGCAGCTTTTTGGGGCTGGGCACAGATACGCAGTATTTT. Translating it yields CASSFLGLGTDTQYF.

The chain links TRBV21-1 to TRBJ2-7; the table's TRBD1 call for D was not verified on the DNA. TRBV21-1 is described as a pseudogene. CDR3 length: 16 amino acids. CDR3 in amino acids: CASSRDRQNKVYEQYF. CDR3 sequence (DNA): TGTGCCAGCAGCAGGGACAGACAGAACAAGGTCTACGAGCAGTACTTC.

The chain combines TRBV2 with TRBJ1-5, with TRBD1 matching 7 bases. The germline gives CDR1 SNHLY, CDR2 FYNNEI. Trimming removed 6 bases from V and 6 bases from J; junction bases left unmatched: 8. There are 14 residues in the CDR3. The CDR3 is CASSEQGFAQPQHF. Written as DNA, the CDR3 is TGTGCCAGCAGCGAACAGGGGTTTGCTCAGCCCCAGCATTTT.

The rearrangement links TRBV4-2 to TRBJ2-5; perhaps TRBD2 as D (6 bases). Trimming took off 4 bases at V and 1 base at J, with 16 bases between the two ends. The CDR3 totals 16 residues. Germline assignment: CDR1 LGHNA and CDR2 YNFKEQ. The DNA for the CDR3 is TGTGCCAGCAGCCCCCAGTTGGGAGGTTCCCAAGAGACCCAGTACTTC. Encoded protein: CASSPQLGGSQETQYF.

The V and J genes are TRBV5-1 and TRBJ2-1; 10 nucleotides agree with TRBD2. Germline-derived CDR1 and CDR2 are SGHRS and YFSETQ. The CDR3 is made up of 16 amino acids. Losses at the gene ends were 3 bases for V and 2 bases for J; bases not matched to a gene: 5. The CDR3 DNA follows: TGCGCCAGCAGCTCCCTTAGCGGGGGGCCCTACAATGAGCAGTTCTTC. Translation: CASSSLSGGPYNEQFF.

This chain connects TRBV3-1 (or the pseudogene TRBV3-2) to TRBJ2-5; D may be TRBD2 (5 bases). V lost 8 bases and J 1 base, leaving 11 bases between the germline ends. Looked up from germline, CDR1 is LGHDT and CDR2 is YNNKEL (reference sequence). This CDR3 comprises 13 residues. The CDR3 protein is CASARRPQETQYF. In DNA, the CDR3 is TGTGCCAGCGCCCGGAGGCCCCAAGAGACCCAGTACTTC.

The rearrangement links TRBV30 to TRBJ1-2, with D perhaps TRBD1 (5 bases). The V end was cut by 7 bases, the J end by 2 bases, with 8 bases between. This CDR3 comprises 11 residues. In germline, CDR1 is GTSNPN, CDR2 SVGIG (reference sequence). The CDR3 region is CASGPNYGYTF. Written as DNA, the CDR3 is TGTGCCTCGGGACCGAACTATGGCTACACCTTC.

The V and J genes are TRBV5-5 and TRBJ2-7, with D possibly TRBD1 on 5 matching bases. This CDR3 contains 12 residues. Trimming removed 4 bases at V and 10 bases at J, with 15 bases between. Germline V gene lookup returns CDR1 SGHKS and CDR2 YYEKEE (reference sequence). In nucleotides, the CDR3 is TGTGCCAGCAGCGAGGACAAATTTAACCAGTACTTC. Protein: CASSEDKFNQYF. Drawing the rest from reference TRBV5-5 and TRBJ2-7, the complete variable domain is DAGVTQSPTHLIKTRGQQVTLRCSPISGHKSVSWYQQVLGQGPQFIFQYYEKEERGRGNFPDRFSARQFPNYSSELNVNALLLGDSALYLCASSEDKFNQYFGPGTRLTVT.

The chain joins TRBV21-1 to TRBJ2-3; TRBD1 is the table's D call, not checked against the DNA. TRBV21-1 is deemed a pseudogene. The CDR3 is 19 residues long. The CDR3 bases are TGTGCCAGCAGCAAAGGAAAAGACAGGGGAGGGAGCGTTCTGCATACGCAGTATTTT. It codes for CASSKGKDRGGSVLHTQYF.

This clone was recorded only once. This chain joins TRBV7-9 and TRBJ1-1; D not certain. Germline lookup yields CDR1 SEHNR and CDR2 FQNEAQ (reference sequence). V shed 1 base and J shed 4 bases, with 7 bases lying between them. The CDR3 contains 13 residues. CDR3 region: CASSLVTSTEAFF. The CDR3 DNA follows: TGTGCCAGCAGCTTAGTAACTTCCACTGAAGCTTTCTTT.

This clone has only one observation. This rearrangement joins TRBV10-2 to TRBJ2-7; 12 bases are a match to TRBD2. CDR3 length equals 15 residues. Looked up from germline, CDR1 is WSHSY and CDR2 is SAAADI. V dropped 5 bases and J dropped 4; count of bases not matched to a gene: 6. In DNA, the CDR3 is TGCGCCAGCAGTTCGACTAGCGGGAGTTTATACGAGCAGTACTTC. It specifies CASSSTSGSLYEQYF.

This rearrangement joins TRBV3-1 (or the pseudogene TRBV3-2) to TRBJ1-2; no firm D call. The CDR3 has 14 amino acids. Trimming shortened V by 0 bases and J by 4 bases, and 9 bases separated the two germline ends. Looked up from germline, CDR1 is LGHDT and CDR2 is YNNKEL (reference sequence). The CDR3 nucleotides read TGTGCCAGCAGCCAAGATCGTCACAGCTATGGCTACACCTTC. Translating it yields CASSQDRHSYGYTF.

The V gene is TRBV7-2, the J gene TRBJ2-2, with D maybe TRBD1 (5 bases). The CDR3 totals 16 residues. Germline values: CDR1 SGHTA, CDR2 FQGNSA. Between the trimmed V and J ends, which lost 1 base and 1 base, there was a span of 10 bases. CDR3 sequence reads: CASSLVGAKNTGELFF. Written as DNA, the CDR3 is TGTGCCAGCAGCTTAGTAGGGGCTAAGAACACCGGGGAGCTGTTTTTT.

Regarding this clone: The sample carries other DNA sequences with the same CDR3. The chain couples TRBV30 to TRBJ2-7; the match to TRBD1 covers 7 bases. Germline trimming cut 5 bases from V and 2 bases from J; bases unmatched to any gene: 3. Germline V gene data show CDR1 as GTSNPN and CDR2 as SVGIG (reference sequence). This CDR3 is built from 12 residues. CDR3 in DNA: TGTGCCTGGGGGGACAGAACCTACGAGCAGTACTTC. Translated, it gives CAWGDRTYEQYF.

V and J are TRBV7-8 and TRBJ1-2; D is ambiguous. V lost 0 bases, J lost 6 bases, and 11 bases lay in between. Per germline, CDR1 SGHVS and CDR2 FQNEAQ. This CDR3 comprises 14 residues. The chain's CDR3 is CASSLASWAHGYTF. The CDR3 DNA follows: TGTGCCAGCAGCTTAGCGTCCTGGGCCCATGGCTACACCTTC. The whole variable domain, filled in from reference TRBV7-8 and TRBJ1-2, reads GAGVSQSPRYKVAKRGQDVALRCDPISGHVSLFWYQQALGQGPEFLTYFQNEAQLDKSGLPSDRFFAERPEGSVSTLKIQRTQQEDSAVYLCASSLASWAHGYTFGSGTRLTVV.

This chain uses TRBV21-1 with TRBJ1-3. TRBV21-1 is listed as a pseudogene. CDR3 size: 12 residues. The DNA for the CDR3 is TGTGCCACCAGGCGCTCTGGAAACACCATATATTTT. This encodes CATRRSGNTIYF.

The J gene is TRBJ2-1, the V gene TRBV24-1, with D possibly being TRBD1 (5 bases). The CDR3 is 12 residues long. V was pared by 5 bases and J by 13 bases, with 14 bases between. Germline-derived CDR1 and CDR2 are KGHDR and SFDVKD. CDR3 in amino acids: CATSGGHRNQFF. The CDR3 nucleotides are TGTGCCACCAGTGGCGGACATCGCAATCAGTTCTTC.

The rearrangement uses TRBV6-5 and TRBJ2-7; 10 bases map to TRBD2. Germline-derived CDR1 and CDR2 are MNHEY and SVGAGI. V was pared by 2 bases and J by 7 bases, with 5 bases of the junction left unmatched. The CDR3 contains 14 residues. The DNA of the CDR3 is TGTGCCAGCAGTTACCTAGCGGGGGCGGGTGAGCAGTACTTC. It codes for CASSYLAGAGEQYF.

This clone was found once. This rearrangement joins TRBV27 to TRBJ2-1, with TRBD2 identical over 9 bases. J gave up 8 bases and V 6 bases, and 11 bases lay outside the gene matches. Germline CDR1 reads MNHEY; CDR2 reads SMNVEV (reference sequence). The CDR3 consists of 15 residues. CDR3 bases: TGTGCCAGCAGGGGGCTAGCGGGGAGCTGGTATGAGCAGTTCTTC. Protein sequence: CASRGLAGSWYEQFF.

The chain is built from TRBV7-2 and TRBJ2-5; 8 nucleotides line up with TRBD2. The CDR3 is 15 residues long. V was pared by 5 bases and J by 4 bases, with 9 bases of the junction left unmatched. Germline CDR1 SGHTA, CDR2 FQGNSA. This CDR3 is CASSPTSVGGETQYF. CDR3 sequence (DNA): TGTGCCAGCAGCCCGACTAGCGTGGGAGGAGAGACCCAGTACTTC. Using reference TRBV7-2 and TRBJ2-5 for the parts outside the CDR3, the full variable domain is GAGVSQSPSNKVTEKGKDVELRCDPISGHTALYWYRQSLGQGLEFLIYFQGNSAPDKSGLPSDRFSAERTGGSVSTLTIQRTQQEDSAVYLCASSPTSVGGETQYFGPGTRLLVL.